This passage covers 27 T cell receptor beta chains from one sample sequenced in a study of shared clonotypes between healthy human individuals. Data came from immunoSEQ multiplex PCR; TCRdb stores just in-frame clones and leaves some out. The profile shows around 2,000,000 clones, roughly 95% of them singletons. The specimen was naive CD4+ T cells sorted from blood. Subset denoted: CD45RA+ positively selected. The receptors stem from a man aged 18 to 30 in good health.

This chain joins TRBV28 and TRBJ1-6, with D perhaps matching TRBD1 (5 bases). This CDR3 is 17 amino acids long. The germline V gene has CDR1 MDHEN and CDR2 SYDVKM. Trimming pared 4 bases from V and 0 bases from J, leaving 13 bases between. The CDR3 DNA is TGTGCCAGCAGTTCACCACAGGCGAGCTCCTATAATTCACCCCTCCACTTT. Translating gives CASSSPQASSYNSPLHF.

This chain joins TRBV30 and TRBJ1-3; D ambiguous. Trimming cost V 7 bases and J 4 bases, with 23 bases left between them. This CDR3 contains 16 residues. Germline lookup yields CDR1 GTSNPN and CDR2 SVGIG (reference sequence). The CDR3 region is CAFSPNLRASGNTIYF. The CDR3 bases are TGTGCCTTTTCCCCCAACCTCCGGGCGAGCGGAAACACCATATATTTT.

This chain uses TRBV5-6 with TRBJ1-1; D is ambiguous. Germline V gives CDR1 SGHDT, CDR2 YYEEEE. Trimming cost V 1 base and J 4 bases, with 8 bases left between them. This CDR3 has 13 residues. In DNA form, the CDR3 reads TGTGCCAGCAGCTTGAGGCGGGTCACTGAAGCTTTCTTT. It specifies CASSLRRVTEAFF. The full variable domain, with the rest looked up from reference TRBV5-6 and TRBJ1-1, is DAGVTQSPTHLIKTRGQQVTLRCSPKSGHDTVSWYQQALGQGPQFIFQYYEEEERQRGNFPDRFSGHQFPNYSSELNVNALLLGDSALYLCASSLRRVTEAFFGQGTRLTVV.

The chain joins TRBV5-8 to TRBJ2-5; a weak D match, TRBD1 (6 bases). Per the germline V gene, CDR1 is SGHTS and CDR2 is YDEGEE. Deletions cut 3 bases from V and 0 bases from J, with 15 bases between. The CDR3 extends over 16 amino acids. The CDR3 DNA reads TGTGCCAGCAGCTACGGACAGCCCAAGTACCAAGAGACCCAGTACTTC. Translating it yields CASSYGQPKYQETQYF.

The CDR3 DNA sequence: TGTGCCAGCAGCCAGGACAGGGGTGAAAAACTGTTTTTT. This gives the protein CASSQDRGEKLFF. The chain links TRBV6-1 to TRBJ1-4, with 9 positions matching TRBD1. CDR1 and CDR2 from the germline V gene are MNHNS and SASEGT. The CDR3 is 13 amino acids. V gave up 6 bases and J gave up 7 bases; unmatched junction bases: 3.

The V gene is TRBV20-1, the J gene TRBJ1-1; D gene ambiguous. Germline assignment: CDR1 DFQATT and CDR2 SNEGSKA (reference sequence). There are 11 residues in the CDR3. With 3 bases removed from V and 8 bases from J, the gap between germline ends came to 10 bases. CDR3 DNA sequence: TGCAGTGCTAGGACACTCGGGGAAGCTTTCTTT. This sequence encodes CSARTLGEAFF.

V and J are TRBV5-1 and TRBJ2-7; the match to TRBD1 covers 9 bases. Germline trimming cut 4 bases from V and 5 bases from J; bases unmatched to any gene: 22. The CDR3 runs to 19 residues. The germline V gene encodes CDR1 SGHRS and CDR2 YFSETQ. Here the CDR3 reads CASSVRSRVPGQGRDEQYF. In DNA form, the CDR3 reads TGCGCCAGCAGCGTCCGATCTAGAGTCCCGGGACAGGGACGGGACGAGCAGTACTTC.

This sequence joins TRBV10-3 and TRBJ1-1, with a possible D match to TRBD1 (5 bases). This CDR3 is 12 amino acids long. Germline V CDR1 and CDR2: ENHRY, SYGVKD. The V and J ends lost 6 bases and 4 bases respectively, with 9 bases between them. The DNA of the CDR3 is TGTGCCATCAGGGACGGGGGCACTGAAGCTTTCTTT. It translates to CAIRDGGTEAFF.

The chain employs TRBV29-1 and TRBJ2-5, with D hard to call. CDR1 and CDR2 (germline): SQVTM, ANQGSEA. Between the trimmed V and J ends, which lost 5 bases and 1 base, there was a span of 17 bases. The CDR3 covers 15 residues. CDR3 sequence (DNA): TGCAGCGTTTCTGTGGGCAGCAAACTCCAAGAGACCCAGTACTTC. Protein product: CSVSVGSKLQETQYF.

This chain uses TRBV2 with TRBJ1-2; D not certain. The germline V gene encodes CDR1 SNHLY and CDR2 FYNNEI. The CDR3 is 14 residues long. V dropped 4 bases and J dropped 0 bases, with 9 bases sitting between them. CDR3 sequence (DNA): TGTGCCAGCAGTGTTTCGCCAGCTAACTATGGCTACACCTTC. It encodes CASSVSPANYGYTF.

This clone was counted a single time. The CDR3 sequence is CASRTTGAGEQYF. The CDR3, as DNA: TGTGCCAGCAGGACGACAGGGGCGGGCGAGCAGTACTTC. The chain combines TRBV6-5 with TRBJ2-7, with TRBD1 matching over 8 bases. Germline V gene lookup returns CDR1 MNHEY and CDR2 SVGAGI. The CDR3 is 13 residues long. V lost 6 bases to trimming and J lost 6 bases; unmatched junction nucleotides: 7.

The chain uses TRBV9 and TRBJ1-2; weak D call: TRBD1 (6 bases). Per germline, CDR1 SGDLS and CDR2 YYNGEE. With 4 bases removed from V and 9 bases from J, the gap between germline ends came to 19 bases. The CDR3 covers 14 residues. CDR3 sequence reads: CASSSRGGGGSYTF. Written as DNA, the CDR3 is TGTGCCAGCAGCTCACGAGGGGGAGGAGGAAGCTACACCTTC.

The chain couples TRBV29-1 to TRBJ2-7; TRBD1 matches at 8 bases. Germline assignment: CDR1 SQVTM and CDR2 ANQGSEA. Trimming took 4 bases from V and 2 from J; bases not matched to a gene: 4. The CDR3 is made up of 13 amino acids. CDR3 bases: TGCAGCGTTGGGGACAGGACCGCCTACGAGCAGTACTTC. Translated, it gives CSVGDRTAYEQYF.

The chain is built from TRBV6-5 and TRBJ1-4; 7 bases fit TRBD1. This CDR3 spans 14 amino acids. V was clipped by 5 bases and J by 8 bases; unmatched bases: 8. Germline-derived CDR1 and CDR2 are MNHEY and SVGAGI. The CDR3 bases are TGTGCCAGCAGTCAGGGGGGAGCCCCCGAAAAACTGTTTTTT. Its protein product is CASSQGGAPEKLFF.

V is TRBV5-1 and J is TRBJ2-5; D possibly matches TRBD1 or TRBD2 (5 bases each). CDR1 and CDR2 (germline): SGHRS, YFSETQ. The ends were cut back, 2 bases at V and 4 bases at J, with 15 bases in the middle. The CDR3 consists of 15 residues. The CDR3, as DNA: TGCGCCAGCAGCTTCGGCAGTGGGGCGGGAGAGACCCAGTACTTC. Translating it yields CASSFGSGAGETQYF.

The CDR3 sequence is CASSTRDGYNSPLHF. CDR3 bases: TGCGCCAGCAGTACCCGGGACGGCTATAATTCACCCCTCCACTTT. The gene calls are TRBV5-1 and TRBJ1-6, with D tentatively TRBD1 (5 bases). Germline V gene lookup returns CDR1 SGHRS and CDR2 YFSETQ. V lost 5 bases and J 3 bases, leaving 12 bases between the germline ends. The CDR3 spans 15 residues.

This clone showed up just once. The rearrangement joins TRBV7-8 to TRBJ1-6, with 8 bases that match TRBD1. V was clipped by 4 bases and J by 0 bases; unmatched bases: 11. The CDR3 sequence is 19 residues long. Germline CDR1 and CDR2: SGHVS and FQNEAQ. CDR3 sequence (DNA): TGTGCCAGCAGCTCCGACCGGGACAGGCTGAGCTCCTATAATTCACCCCTCCACTTT. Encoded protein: CASSSDRDRLSSYNSPLHF. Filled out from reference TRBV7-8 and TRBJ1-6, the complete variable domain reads GAGVSQSPRYKVAKRGQDVALRCDPISGHVSLFWYQQALGQGPEFLTYFQNEAQLDKSGLPSDRFFAERPEGSVSTLKIQRTQQEDSAVYLCASSSDRDRLSSYNSPLHFGNGTRLTVT.

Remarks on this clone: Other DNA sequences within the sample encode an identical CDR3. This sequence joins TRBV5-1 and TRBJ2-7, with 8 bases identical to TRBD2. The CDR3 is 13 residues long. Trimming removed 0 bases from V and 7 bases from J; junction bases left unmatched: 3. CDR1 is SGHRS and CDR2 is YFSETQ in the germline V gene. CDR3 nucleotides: TGCGCCAGCAGCTTGGGGCTAGCGGGTGAGCAGTACTTC. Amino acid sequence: CASSLGLAGEQYF.

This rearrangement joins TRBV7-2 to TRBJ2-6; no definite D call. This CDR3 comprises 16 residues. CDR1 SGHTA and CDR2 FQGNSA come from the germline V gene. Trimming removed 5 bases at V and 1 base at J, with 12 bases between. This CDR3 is CASSPTGLSGANVLTF. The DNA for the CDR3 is TGTGCCAGCAGCCCCACGGGTCTGTCTGGGGCCAACGTCCTGACTTTC.

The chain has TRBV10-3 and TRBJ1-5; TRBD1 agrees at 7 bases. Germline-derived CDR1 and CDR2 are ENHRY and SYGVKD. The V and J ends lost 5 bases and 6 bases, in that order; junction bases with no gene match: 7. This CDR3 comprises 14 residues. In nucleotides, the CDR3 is TGTGCCATCAGTCGAGGGGGCGCGGGTCAGCCCCAGCATTTT. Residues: CAISRGGAGQPQHF.

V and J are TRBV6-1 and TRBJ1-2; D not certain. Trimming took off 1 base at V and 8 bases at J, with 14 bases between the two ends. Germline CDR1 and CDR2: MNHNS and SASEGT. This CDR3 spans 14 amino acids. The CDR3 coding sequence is TGTGCCAGCAGTGAAGGAGGTCGTCCTATAGGCTACACCTTC. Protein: CASSEGGRPIGYTF.

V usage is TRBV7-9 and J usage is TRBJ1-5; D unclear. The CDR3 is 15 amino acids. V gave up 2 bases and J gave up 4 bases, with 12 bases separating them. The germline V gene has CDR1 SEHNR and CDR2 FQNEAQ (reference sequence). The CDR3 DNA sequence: TGTGCCAGCAGCTTATTTAACGGTTATAATCAGCCCCAGCATTTT. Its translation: CASSLFNGYNQPQHF.

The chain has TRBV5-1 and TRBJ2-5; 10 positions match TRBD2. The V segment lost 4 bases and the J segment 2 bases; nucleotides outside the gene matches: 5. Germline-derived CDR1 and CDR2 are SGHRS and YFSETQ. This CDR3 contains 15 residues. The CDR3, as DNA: TGCGCCAGCAGCCGAACGACTAGCGGGCAAGAGACCCAGTACTTC. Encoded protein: CASSRTTSGQETQYF.

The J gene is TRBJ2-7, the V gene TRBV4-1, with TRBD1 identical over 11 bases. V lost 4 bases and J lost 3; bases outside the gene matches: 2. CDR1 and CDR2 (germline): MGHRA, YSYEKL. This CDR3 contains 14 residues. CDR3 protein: CASSRDRGGYEQYF. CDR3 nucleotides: TGCGCCAGCAGCCGGGACAGGGGGGGCTACGAGCAGTACTTC.

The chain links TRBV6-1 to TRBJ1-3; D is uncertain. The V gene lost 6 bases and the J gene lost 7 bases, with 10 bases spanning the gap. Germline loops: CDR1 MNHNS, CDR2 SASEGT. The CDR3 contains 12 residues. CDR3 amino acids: CASREIENTIYF. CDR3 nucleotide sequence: TGTGCCAGCAGGGAAATTGAGAACACCATATATTTT.

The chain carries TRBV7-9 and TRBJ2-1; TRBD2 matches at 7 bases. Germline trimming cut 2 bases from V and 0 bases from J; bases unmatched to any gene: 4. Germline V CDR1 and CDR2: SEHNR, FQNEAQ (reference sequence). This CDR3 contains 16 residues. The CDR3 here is CASSLNRDYSYNEQFF. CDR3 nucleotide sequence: TGTGCCAGCAGCTTAAACCGGGACTACTCCTACAATGAGCAGTTCTTC.

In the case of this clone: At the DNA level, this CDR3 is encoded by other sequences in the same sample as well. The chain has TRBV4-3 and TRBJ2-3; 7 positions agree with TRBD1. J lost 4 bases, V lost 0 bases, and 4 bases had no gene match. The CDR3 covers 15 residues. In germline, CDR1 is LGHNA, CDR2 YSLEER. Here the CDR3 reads CASSQDRGSADTQYF. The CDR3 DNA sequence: TGCGCCAGCAGCCAAGACAGGGGGAGCGCAGATACGCAGTATTTT.